This TCR beta chain derives from a study of OX40 agonist ivuxolimab in advanced cancers. Across the whole study: Administration of intravenous ivuxolimab to patients occurred every 2 weeks at 0.01 to 10 mg/kg. 30% to 40% of patients had received prior checkpoint inhibitor therapy. Study-level findings and limits: Certain nonresponders likewise exhibited a low normalized T-cell clonal expansion.

Data came from immunoSEQ multiplex PCR; TCRdb stores just in-frame clones and leaves some out. The table has around 62,000 clones, approximately 90% seen once. For this clone: Its antigen remains unidentified.

At cycle 4 day 1, cycle 7 day 1, and baseline, blood was sampled. CDR1 is MDHEN and CDR2 is SYDVKM in the germline V gene. The V and J ends lost 5 bases and 5 bases, in that order; junction bases with no gene match: 10. The CDR3 is 18 residues long. This sequence was found in an adult with an advanced solid tumor such as melanoma, head and neck, liver or kidney cancer. The sample in question was CD4+ or CD8+ T cells sorted from blood, obtained in a trial of the OX40 agonist ivuxolimab. The chain is built from TRBV28 and TRBJ2-2; 14 bases align to TRBD2. As DNA, the CDR3 is TGTGCCAGCAGTGACGTGTGGGGACTAGCGGGGGATACCGGGGAGCTGTTTTTT. The encoded protein is CASSDVWGLAGDTGELFF.